A selection of T cell receptor beta chains follows, all from one sample in a study of regulatory T cells in long-lasting Graves disease. A single record per CDR3 protein comes from TCRdb applying MiXCR to the multiplex PCR reads. The sample shows 400,000 to 500,000 distinct CDR3 sequences, about 16% of them seen only once. The same data also contributed to another study, on T cells in Graves' hyperthyroidism and ophthalmopathy.

Sequenced material: peripheral blood mononuclear cells (PBMCs), taken at new diagnosis, from a patient treated with antithyroid drugs. These receptors came from a woman between 25 and 40 years old with Graves disease. The CDR3 runs from the conserved cysteine through the conserved F or W. The order of the fields is clone size, D gene, V gene, J gene, CDR3 DNA, CDR3 protein. A D gene is named only where the DNA matches it firmly. Size is omitted from some rows. Given values are once, few, many or a class for expanded clones.

few	-	TRBV14	TRBJ2-1	TGTGCCAGCAGCCGTCGTGGGATTCGTAGCTCCTACAATGAGCAGTTCTTC	CASSRRGIRSSYNEQFF
-	TRBD2	TRBV25-1	TRBJ2-1	TGTGCCAGCAGTGAGGGACTAGCGGGTGGGAGCTCCTACAATGAGCAGTTCTTC	CASSEGLAGGSSYNEQFF
many	-	TRBV4-1	TRBJ1-5	TGCGCCAGCAGCCCCGGGACGGTCCTTCAGCCCCAGCATTTT	CASSPGTVLQPQHF
many	-	TRBV30	TRBJ1-6	TGTGCCTGGACAGCCAGAGGTAATTCACCCCTCCACTTT	CAWTARGNSPLHF
many	-	TRBV27	TRBJ2-1	TGTGCCAGCAGTTTTGGTCCCAGGGACCCTTACAATGAGCAGTTCTTC	CASSFGPRDPYNEQFF
few	-	TRBV15	TRBJ2-7	TGTGCCACCAGCAGAGCGGCCTCCTACGAGCAGTACTTC	CATSRAASYEQYF
-	TRBD1	TRBV20-1	TRBJ1-5	TGCAGTGCTACTAGGGGACAGAGCAATCAGCCCCAGCATTTT	CSATRGQSNQPQHF
few	TRBD2	TRBV27	TRBJ2-5	TGTGCCAGCAGTTCGATACTAGCGGGAGGCAACCAAGAGACCCAGTACTTC	CASSSILAGGNQETQYF
many	TRBD1	TRBV12-3/TRBV12-4	TRBJ2-3	TGTGCCAGCGCCAGGGACAGTGCGGCAGATACGCAGTATTTT	CASARDSAADTQYF
few	-	TRBV4-1	TRBJ1-2	TGCGCCAGCAGCCAAACAGGGACAACTAACTATGGCTACACCTTC	CASSQTGTTNYGYTF
-	TRBD2	TRBV25-1	TRBJ2-3	TGTGCCAGCAGTGGAGCTCTAGCGGGAGATGCAGATACGCAGTATTTT	CASSGALAGDADTQYF
-	TRBD2	TRBV4-2	TRBJ2-7	TGTGCCAGCAGCCAGGGTGGACTAGCGGATTACAATGAGCAGTACTTC	CASSQGGLADYNEQYF
many	TRBD1	TRBV27	TRBJ1-1	TGTGCCAGCAGTTCCGGACAGGGGGCTAGGAACACTGAAGCTTTCTTT	CASSSGQGARNTEAFF
few	-	TRBV7-9	TRBJ2-2	TGTGCCAGCAGTCAGACGGTTGGGCCGAACACCGGGGAGCTGTTTTTT	CASSQTVGPNTGELFF
many	-	TRBV30	TRBJ2-7	TGTGCCTGGAGTGTTCAGGGGACATCTTACGAGCAGTACTTC	CAWSVQGTSYEQYF
many	TRBD1	TRBV20-1	TRBJ2-1	TGCAGTGCCCAGAGTTTCCGCGACAGGGTAAATGAGCAGTTCTTC	CSAQSFRDRVNEQFF
many	-	TRBV7-2	TRBJ2-7	TGTGCCAGCAGCTTTTCTAGCGCAGCCTACGAGCAGTACTTC	CASSFSSAAYEQYF
-	TRBD2	TRBV6-5	TRBJ2-3	TGTGCCAGCAGTTACTCGACGGTAGCTAGCGGGAGGGCCTCTACAGATACGCAGTATTTT	CASSYSTVASGRASTDTQYF
many	-	TRBV5-1	TRBJ1-2	TGTGCCAGCAGCTTAGTGAGCGATGGCTACACCTTC	CASSLVSDGYTF
-	-	TRBV6-1	TRBJ2-3	TGTGCCAGCAGGCCGGACCTAACGAGCACAGATACGCAGTATTTT	CASRPDLTSTDTQYF
many	-	TRBV29-1	TRBJ1-1	TGCAGCGTTGTCTCGGTTGAAGCTTTCTTT	CSVVSVEAFF
many	-	TRBV13	TRBJ2-7	TGTGCCAGCAGCGCCCGGGCGAACTACGAGCAGTACTTC	CASSARANYEQYF
once	TRBD1	TRBV18	TRBJ1-1	TGTGCCAGCTCCCCCCCCGGGACAGGTTCGGGGACTGAAGCTTTCTTT	CASSPPGTGSGTEAFF
-	-	TRBV29-1	TRBJ2-2	TGCAGCGTTGCAGGCAAGAACACCGGGGAGCTGTTTTTT	CSVAGKNTGELFF
many	TRBD1	TRBV11-2	TRBJ2-7	TGTGCCAGCAGCCATGGGACAGGGGGAGCCTACGAGCAGTACTTC	CASSHGTGGAYEQYF
-	-	TRBV11-2	TRBJ1-2	TGTGCCAGCAGTTTAAGACGGGTCACCGGGGATGGCTACACCTTC	CASSLRRVTGDGYTF
many	TRBD2	TRBV28	TRBJ2-2	TGTGCCAGCAGTGCCCAAAGACTAGCTTCCACCGGGGAGCTGTTTTTT	CASSAQRLASTGELFF
many	-	TRBV6-1	TRBJ2-1	TGTGCCAGCAGCCCCTACTGGGACCAAAGGAATGAGCAGTTCTTC	CASSPYWDQRNEQFF
-	-	TRBV7-9	TRBJ1-4	TGTGCCAGCGGCGCACAGGGTCTGTCTAATGAAAAACTGTTTTTT	CASGAQGLSNEKLFF
many	-	TRBV11-2	TRBJ2-3	TGTGCCAGCAGCGTTCCAGATACGCAGTATTTT	CASSVPDTQYF
many	-	TRBV7-8	TRBJ1-1	TGTGCCAGCAGCGAGAGGGTGGGCACTGAAGCTTTCTTT	CASSERVGTEAFF